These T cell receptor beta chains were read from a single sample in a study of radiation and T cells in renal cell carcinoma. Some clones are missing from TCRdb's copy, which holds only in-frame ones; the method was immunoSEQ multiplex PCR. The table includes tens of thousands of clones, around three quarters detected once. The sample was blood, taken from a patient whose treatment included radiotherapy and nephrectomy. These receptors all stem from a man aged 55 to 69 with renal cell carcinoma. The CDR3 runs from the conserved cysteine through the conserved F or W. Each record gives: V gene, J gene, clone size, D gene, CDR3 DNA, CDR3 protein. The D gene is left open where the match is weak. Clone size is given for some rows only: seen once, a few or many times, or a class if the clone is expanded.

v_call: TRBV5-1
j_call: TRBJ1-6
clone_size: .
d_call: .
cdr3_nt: TGCGCCACCCGGACAGAGAATTCACCCCTCCACTTT
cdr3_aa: CATRTENSPLHF

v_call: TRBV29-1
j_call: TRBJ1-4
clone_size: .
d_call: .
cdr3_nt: TGCAGCGTTGGGGGGAATGGAAAACTGTTTTTT
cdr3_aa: CSVGGNGKLFF

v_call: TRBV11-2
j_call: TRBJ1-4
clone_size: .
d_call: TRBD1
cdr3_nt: TGTGCCAGCAGCCTCACAGGGGGATTTGAAAAACTGTTTTTT
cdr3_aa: CASSLTGGFEKLFF

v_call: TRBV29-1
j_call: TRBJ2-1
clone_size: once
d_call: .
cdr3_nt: TGCAGTGTTGGACGTCGGCACGGATCAGTTTACCTACCACCCTACAATGAGCAGTTCTTC
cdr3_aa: CSVGRRHGSVYLPPYNEQFF

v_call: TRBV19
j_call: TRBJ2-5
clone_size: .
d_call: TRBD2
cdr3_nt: TGTGCCAGTAGTATACTCTACGGGACTAGCGGGAACCAAGAGACCCAGTACTTC
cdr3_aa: CASSILYGTSGNQETQYF

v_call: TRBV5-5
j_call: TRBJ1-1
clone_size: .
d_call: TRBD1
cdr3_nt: TGTGCCAGCAGCTTTGGTACAGGGGCAGAAGCTTTCTTT
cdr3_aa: CASSFGTGAEAFF

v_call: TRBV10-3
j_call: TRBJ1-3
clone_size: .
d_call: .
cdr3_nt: TGTGCCATCAGTGGGTTGGACAATGGAAACACCATATATTTT
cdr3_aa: CAISGLDNGNTIYF

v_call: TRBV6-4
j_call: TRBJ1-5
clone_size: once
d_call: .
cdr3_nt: TGTGCCAGCAGTGGCTCTCGGGGGCAACCCCAGCATTTT
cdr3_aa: CASSGSRGQPQHF

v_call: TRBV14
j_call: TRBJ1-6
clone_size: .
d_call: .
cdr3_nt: TGTGCCAGCAGCCAAGAAAGAGGGGCTTCACCCCTCCACTTT
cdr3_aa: CASSQERGASPLHF

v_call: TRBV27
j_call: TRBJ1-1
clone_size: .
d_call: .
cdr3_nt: TGTGCCAGCACACCACGGGGCGTAGGCACTGAAGCTTTCTTT
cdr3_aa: CASTPRGVGTEAFF

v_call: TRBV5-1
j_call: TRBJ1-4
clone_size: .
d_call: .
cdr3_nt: TGCGCCAGCAGCCCCGATTGGGGACGGCGTAATGAAAAACTGTTTTTT
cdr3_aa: CASSPDWGRRNEKLFF

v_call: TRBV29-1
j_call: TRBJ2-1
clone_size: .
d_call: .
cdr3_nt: TGCAGCGGAGGGAGTGGTGAGCAGTTCTTC
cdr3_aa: CSGGSGEQFF

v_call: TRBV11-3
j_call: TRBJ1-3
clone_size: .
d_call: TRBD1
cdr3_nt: TGTGCCAGCAGCTCGACAGGGTGGACTGGAAACACCATATATTTT
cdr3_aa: CASSSTGWTGNTIYF

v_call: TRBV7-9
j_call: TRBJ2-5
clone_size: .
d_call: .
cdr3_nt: TGTGCCAGCAGCTTAGTGGGCGGTTGGGAGTTAGAGACCCAGTACTTC
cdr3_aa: CASSLVGGWELETQYF

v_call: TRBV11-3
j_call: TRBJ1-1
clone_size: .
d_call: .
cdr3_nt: TGTGCCAGCAGCTTACGGCCCTCTGAAGCTTTCTTT
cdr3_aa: CASSLRPSEAFF

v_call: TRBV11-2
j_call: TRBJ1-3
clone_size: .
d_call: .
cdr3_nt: TGTGCCAGCACCCCCAGGGTCTCTGGAAACACCATATATTTT
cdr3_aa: CASTPRVSGNTIYF

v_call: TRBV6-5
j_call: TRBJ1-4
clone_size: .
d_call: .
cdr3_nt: TGTGCCAGCAGCCGGACTCGTAACGATGAAAAACTGTTTTTT
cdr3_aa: CASSRTRNDEKLFF

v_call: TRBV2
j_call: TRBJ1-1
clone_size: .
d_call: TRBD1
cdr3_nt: TGTGCCAGGGGGAACAGGGGGCTCATCGGCACTGAAGCTTTCTTT
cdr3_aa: CARGNRGLIGTEAFF

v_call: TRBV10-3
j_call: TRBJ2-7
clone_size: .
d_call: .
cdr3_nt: TGTGCCATCAGTGAAGGACAGCAACCTTACCGCTCCTACGAGCAGTACTTC
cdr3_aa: CAISEGQQPYRSYEQYF

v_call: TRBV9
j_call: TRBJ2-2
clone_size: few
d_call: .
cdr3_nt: TGTGCCAGCAGCGTAGCTACTTCAGGGCTATTCACCGGGGAGCTGTTTTTT
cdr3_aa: CASSVATSGLFTGELFF

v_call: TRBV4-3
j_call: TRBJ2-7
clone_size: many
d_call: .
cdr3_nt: TGCGCCAGCAGCCAAGATCCACAGTCCTCTAACGAGCAGTACTTC
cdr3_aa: CASSQDPQSSNEQYF

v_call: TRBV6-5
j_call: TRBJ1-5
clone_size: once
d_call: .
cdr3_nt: TGTGCCAGCAGTTACAAGTCTGATCAGCCCCAGCATTTT
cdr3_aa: CASSYKSDQPQHF

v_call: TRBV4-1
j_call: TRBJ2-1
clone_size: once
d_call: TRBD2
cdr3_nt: TGCGCCAGCAGCCAAGAAGGGACTAGCGGAGTGGGGAGTCATATGAATGAGCAGTTCTTC
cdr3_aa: CASSQEGTSGVGSHMNEQFF

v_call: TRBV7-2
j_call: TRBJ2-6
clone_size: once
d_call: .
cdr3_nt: TGTGCCAGCAGCTTACACTCTGGGGCCAACGTCCTGACTTTC
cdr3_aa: CASSLHSGANVLTF

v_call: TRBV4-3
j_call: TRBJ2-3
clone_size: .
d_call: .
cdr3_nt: TGCGCCAGCAGCCAAGTTTCGGGGTTCCCCACAGATACGCAGTATTTT
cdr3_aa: CASSQVSGFPTDTQYF

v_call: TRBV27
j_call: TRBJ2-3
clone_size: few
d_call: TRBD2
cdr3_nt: TGTGCCAGCAGTTTATTGGGGACTAGATGGAACACAGATACGCAGTATTTT
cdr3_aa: CASSLLGTRWNTDTQYF

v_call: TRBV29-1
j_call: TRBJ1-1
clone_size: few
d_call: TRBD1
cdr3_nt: TGCCCGCCTCCCGACAGGGCTCTCACTGAAGCTTTCTTT
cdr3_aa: CPPPDRALTEAFF

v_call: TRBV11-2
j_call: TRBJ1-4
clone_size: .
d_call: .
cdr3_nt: TGTGCCAGCAGCTTAAATTACAGAGCGGATGAAAAACTGTTTTTT
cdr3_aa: CASSLNYRADEKLFF